This is a list of T cell receptor beta chains from one sample in a study of beta chain features in type 1 diabetes. Sequencing was performed with immunoSEQ multiplex PCR; in TCRdb, only in-frame clones are kept and a portion is missing. The sample has about 390,000 clones, over 8.5% seen once. Input material: central memory CD4+ T cells from blood. The receptors were sampled from a man aged 30 to 45 with type 1 diabetes. Each CDR3 is given with its conserved first and last residue. Fields, in order: J gene, clone size, V gene, D gene, CDR3 DNA, CDR3 protein. The D gene is left open where the match is weak. Clone size is stated in some rows and not others, as once, few, many or a class when expanded.

TRBJ2-5 few TRBV5-1 TRBD2 TGCGCCAGCAGCCACAGACTAGCGGGAGGCCAAGAGACCCAGTACTTC CASSHRLAGGQETQYF
TRBJ2-7 few TRBV6-5 TRBD1 TGTGCCAGCAGTTACTTGGGACAGCCTGAATACGAGCAGTACTTC CASSYLGQPEYEQYF
TRBJ1-2 few TRBV7-6 TRBD1 TGTGCCAGCAGCGATGACAGGGGATCTAGTGGCTACACCTTC CASSDDRGSSGYTF
TRBJ1-3 NA TRBV6-5 NA TGTGCCAGCAGTTACTCCCAAGTGGGCTCTGGAAACACCATATATTTT CASSYSQVGSGNTIYF
TRBJ2-1 once TRBV11-2 TRBD2 TGTGCCAGCAGCCAAACCTCTTCGCGGGAGGGCCCGAGGGGTGAGCAGTTCTTC CASSQTSSREGPRGEQFF
TRBJ1-5 few TRBV28 NA TGTGCCAGCAGCCCATACAGGAAAGGACAGCCCCAGCATTTT CASSPYRKGQPQHF
TRBJ2-7 many TRBV7-2 NA TGTGCCAGCAGCCCCCAGTACGGGGGATACGAGCAGTACTTC CASSPQYGGYEQYF
TRBJ1-2 few TRBV29-1 NA TGCAGCGAGACGGACAGCTTGTATGGCTACACCTTC CSETDSLYGYTF
TRBJ1-5 few TRBV28 NA TGTGCCACCAAGGGGAACGGGAATCAGCCCCAGCATTTT CATKGNGNQPQHF
TRBJ1-2 few TRBV4-2 NA TGTGCCAGCAGCCAAGTGCAGGGGCAGGACTATGGCTACACCTTC CASSQVQGQDYGYTF
TRBJ2-2 few TRBV4-3 NA TGCGCCAGCAGCCAAAGGGTTTTGGACAGGAACACCGGGGAGCTGTTTTTT CASSQRVLDRNTGELFF
TRBJ2-7 NA TRBV5-1 NA TGCGCCAGCAGCTCAACCTACGAGCAGTACTTC CASSSTYEQYF
TRBJ2-7 few TRBV5-1 NA TGCGCCAGCAGCTTGGCCTTGGGCGGAAACTACGAGCAGTACTTC CASSLALGGNYEQYF
TRBJ2-5 NA TRBV5-6 NA TGTGCCAGCAGCTTGGGGGGGAGGAGCGAGACCCAGTACTTC CASSLGGRSETQYF
TRBJ1-5 NA TRBV6-1 NA TGTGCCAGCAGACACTTTAGCAATCAGCCCCAGCATTTT CASRHFSNQPQHF
TRBJ2-6 NA TRBV30 TRBD1 TGTGCCTTACGACAGGGGTCCGGGGGTGGGGCCAACGTCCTGACTTTC CALRQGSGGGANVLTF
TRBJ2-1 few TRBV7-7 NA TGTGCTAGCAGCCCCCGGCCCGGGGGTTCCTACAATGAGCAGTTCTTC CASSPRPGGSYNEQFF
TRBJ2-3 NA TRBV9 NA TGTGCCAGCAGCCCCACCCTTCTAGCTAATACGCAGTATTTT CASSPTLLANTQYF
TRBJ2-1 NA TRBV14 TRBD2 TGTGCCAGCAGCCCCACGAAGCGGGAGGGCCGTATGTTTAGAATGTTCTTC CASSPTKREGRMFRMFF
TRBJ1-1 few TRBV18 NA TGTGCCAGCTCACCGACGAGGGGTACTGAAGCTTTCTTT CASSPTRGTEAFF
TRBJ2-5 few TRBV19 NA TGTGCCAGTAGTAAAATTACAACAGACCCTCAAGAGACCCAGTACTTC CASSKITTDPQETQYF
TRBJ2-7 NA TRBV29-1 NA TGCAGCGTTTGGGTGGACGAGCAGTACTTC CSVWVDEQYF
TRBJ2-5 few TRBV5-4 NA TGTGCCAGCAGGCTACAGGGAGGGCAAGAGACCCAGTACTTC CASRLQGGQETQYF
TRBJ1-5 NA TRBV11-3 NA TGTGCCAGCAGCTTAAACTCGGCCGGGAATAGCAATCAGCCCCAGCATTTT CASSLNSAGNSNQPQHF
TRBJ2-6 few TRBV27 TRBD1 TGTGCCAGCAGTGGACAGGCTAGACTCTCTGGGGCCAACGTCCTGACTTTC CASSGQARLSGANVLTF
TRBJ2-7 NA TRBV5-6 TRBD2 TGTGCCAGCAGCCACCGGGAGGGAGTCGAGCAGTACTTC CASSHREGVEQYF
TRBJ2-1 few TRBV7-3 NA TGTGCCAGCAGCTTAACAATAGCGGACTCCTACAATGAGCAGTTCTTC CASSLTIADSYNEQFF
TRBJ2-2 few TRBV11-3 TRBD1 TGTGCCAGCGGACCGGGACAGGGTAACACCGGGGAGCTGTTTTTT CASGPGQGNTGELFF
TRBJ2-2 few TRBV5-1 NA TGCGCCAGCAGACCTTCGTCGAGGGACACCGGGGAGCTGTTTTTT CASRPSSRDTGELFF
TRBJ1-2 few TRBV5-1 NA TGCGCCAGCAGCCCCGGACAGAACTATGGCTACACCTTC CASSPGQNYGYTF
TRBJ2-1 few TRBV7-2 TRBD2 TGTGCCAGCAGCCCGGGACTAGCGGGAGCCAATGAGCAGTTCTTC CASSPGLAGANEQFF
TRBJ1-6 few TRBV18 NA TGTGCCAGCTCACCACCTTCCTCTCTTTTTACCCTCCACTTT CASSPPSSLFTLHF
TRBJ2-1 few TRBV6-5 NA TGTGCCAGCAGTTCTGGCGGGAACCCCTACAATGAGCAGTTCTTC CASSSGGNPYNEQFF
TRBJ1-5 few TRBV2 TRBD1 TGTGCCAGCAGTCCGACAGGGGAGTATCAGCCCCAGCATTTT CASSPTGEYQPQHF
TRBJ2-7 NA TRBV5-4 NA TGTGCCAGCAGCCGAGAAACAGGCGTCTACGAGCAGTACTTC CASSRETGVYEQYF
TRBJ2-5 NA TRBV11-2 TRBD2 TGTGCCAGCAGCGATTGGACTAGCGGGTTCCAAGAGACCCAGTACTTC CASSDWTSGFQETQYF
TRBJ2-7 NA TRBV7-9 NA TGTGCCAGCAGCTTAAGGCAGGATATCTACGAGCAGTACTTC CASSLRQDIYEQYF
TRBJ1-2 NA TRBV9 NA TGTGCCAGCAGCAGCGTACGGGGCTATGGCTACACCTTC CASSSVRGYGYTF
TRBJ2-1 many TRBV14 TRBD2 TGTGCCAGCAGCCAAGGAACTAGCGGGATCCGGGAGCAGTTCTTC CASSQGTSGIREQFF
TRBJ1-1 NA TRBV18 NA TGTGCCAGCTCACCTCCGATGGGGAACACTGAAGCTTTCTTT CASSPPMGNTEAFF